The 15 T cell receptor beta chains in this list originate from one sample, sequenced in a study of T cell repertoires in cytomegalovirus infection. The antigens for these receptors are not known. TCRdb re-called the reads through MiXCR, storing one row per CDR3 protein. The sample yields about 130,000 distinct CDR3 sequences, more than 20% seen once. Specimen: PBMCs, sequenced either directly or after in vitro stimulation (not recorded which). The receptors stem from a human donor in good health (CMV status not recorded). Some clones in this sample may be carry-over from other donors' samples.

The rearrangement joins TRBV4-1 to TRBJ2-1, with a possible D match to TRBD2 (7 bases). V was clipped by 1 base and J by 8 bases, with 15 bases between them. CDR3 size: 15 residues. Germline lookup yields CDR1 MGHRA and CDR2 YSYEKL. CDR3 sequence (DNA): TGCGCCAGCAGCCAAGCGGGGGGCCCGGGCGATGAGCAGTTCTTC. This encodes CASSQAGGPGDEQFF.

The chain uses TRBV6-6 and TRBJ2-5; 10 bases are a match to TRBD2. Germline trimming cut 7 bases from V and 0 bases from J; bases unmatched to any gene: 11. CDR3 size: 17 residues. In germline, CDR1 is MNHNY, CDR2 SVGAGI (reference sequence). This CDR3 reads CASTLGRTSGYQETQYF. The CDR3 nucleotides are TGTGCCAGCACCTTAGGGAGGACTAGCGGTTACCAAGAGACCCAGTACTTC.

The chain has TRBV29-1 and TRBJ1-2, with unresolved D. Trimming left V 3 bases short and J 5 bases short, with 7 bases between. CDR1 is SQVTM, CDR2 ANQGSEA, per germline. This CDR3 has 11 residues. CDR3 sequence reads: CSVDSGYGYTF. The CDR3 nucleotides read TGCAGCGTTGATTCCGGTTATGGCTACACCTTC.

The table lists this clonotype with a few counts. The J gene is TRBJ1-1, the V gene TRBV5-6; D is ambiguous. Between the trimmed V and J ends, which lost 1 base and 2 bases, there was a span of 12 bases. CDR1 is SGHDT and CDR2 is YYEEEE in the germline V gene. The CDR3 covers 15 residues. As DNA, the CDR3 is TGTGCCAGCAGCTTGTACTGGCGGGAAAACACTGAAGCTTTCTTT. Translating gives CASSLYWRENTEAFF.

The CDR3 DNA follows: TGTGCCAGCAGCTTTTCCCGGGGTTACTACGAGCAGTACTTC. Amino acid sequence: CASSFSRGYYEQYF. The V and J genes are TRBV11-1 and TRBJ2-7; a possible D gene is TRBD2 (5 bases). Germline values: CDR1 SGHAT, CDR2 FQDESV (reference sequence). V was trimmed by 3 bases and J by 3 bases, leaving 12 bases between them. This CDR3 contains 14 residues.

This chain connects TRBV19 to TRBJ1-1; D remains ambiguous. The V gene lost 3 bases and the J gene lost 2 bases, with 7 bases spanning the gap. This CDR3 spans 13 amino acids. Per germline, CDR1 LNHDA and CDR2 SQIVND (reference sequence). CDR3: CASSMTGNTEAFF. The CDR3, as DNA: TGTGCCAGTAGTATGACTGGCAACACTGAAGCTTTCTTT.

This clonotype was observed a handful of times. The J gene is TRBJ2-1, the V gene TRBV14, with 14 bases fitting TRBD2. The CDR3 has 17 amino acids. Germline CDR1 is SGHDN and CDR2 is FVKESK. V was pared by 4 bases and J by 6 bases, with 8 bases of the junction left unmatched. This chain's CDR3 is CASSLRLAGGRPNEQFF. The CDR3 nucleotides are TGTGCCAGCAGCCTAAGACTAGCGGGAGGGAGACCCAATGAGCAGTTCTTC.

The rearrangement joins TRBV3-1 to TRBJ1-5; no reliable D call. The germline V and J ends were trimmed by 1 base and 3 bases, with 7 bases remaining between them. CDR3 length: 14 residues. CDR1 is LGHDT, CDR2 YNNKEL, per germline (reference sequence). CDR3 residues: CASSQVRSNQPQHF. The DNA for the CDR3 is TGTGCCAGCAGCCAAGTCCGGTCCAATCAGCCCCAGCATTTT.

In its sample, this clonotype was seen a few times. The chain employs TRBV20-1 and TRBJ1-1; no definite D call. The germline gives CDR1 DFQATT, CDR2 SNEGSKA (reference sequence). The V and J ends lost 2 bases and 5 bases respectively, with 12 bases between them. The length of the CDR3 is 13 residues. CDR3 bases: TGCAGTGCTAGATTGTCAAGTCGGACTGAAGCTTTCTTT. Its protein is CSARLSSRTEAFF.

This clonotype was recorded at least ten times. J is TRBJ1-2 and V is TRBV7-2, with D hard to call. Trimming shortened V by 5 bases and J by 3 bases, and 10 bases separated the two germline ends. The CDR3 runs to 13 residues. From germline, CDR1 is SGHTA and CDR2 FQGNSA. DNA for the CDR3: TGTGCCAGCAGCGTGTCCGTGGACTATGGCTACACCTTC. Residues: CASSVSVDYGYTF.

V gene TRBV6-8 combines with J gene TRBJ2-7; D gene ambiguous. CDR1 MNHGY and CDR2 SAAAGT come from the germline V gene. Between the trimmed V and J ends, which lost 2 bases and 2 bases, there was a span of 7 bases. This CDR3 spans 13 amino acids. CDR3 coding DNA: TGTGCCAGCAGTTACGCATATGCCTACGAGCAGTACTTC. Translated, it gives CASSYAYAYEQYF.

The chain employs TRBV6-2 or TRBV6-3 and TRBJ1-6; D unresolved. With 2 bases removed from V and 4 bases from J, the gap between germline ends came to 9 bases. There are 15 residues in the CDR3. Germline CDR1 MNHEY, CDR2 SVGEGT. CDR3 residues: CASSYDERYNSPLHF. The CDR3 DNA reads TGTGCCAGCAGTTACGACGAGAGGTATAATTCACCCCTCCACTTT.

The CDR3 protein is CSVDSDRGLGYTF. CDR3 coding DNA: TGCAGCGTTGACTCCGACAGGGGGCTTGGCTACACCTTC. The rearrangement links TRBV29-1 to TRBJ1-2, with 10 bases identical to TRBD1. The V gene end was trimmed by 3 bases and the J gene end by 7 bases; junction bases not matched to a gene: 5. The CDR3 runs 13 residues. Germline CDR1 is SQVTM and CDR2 is ANQGSEA.

The J gene is TRBJ2-4, the V gene TRBV6-2 or TRBV6-3, with TRBD2 matching over 11 bases. Germline lookup yields CDR1 MNHEY and CDR2 SVGEGT. V gave up 6 bases and J gave up 3 bases; unmatched junction bases: 7. The CDR3 is 16 residues long. The chain's CDR3 is CASSGSGRAGKNIQYF. For the CDR3, the DNA is TGTGCCAGCAGCGGTAGCGGGAGGGCCGGCAAAAACATTCAGTACTTC.

This chain joins TRBV20-1 and TRBJ2-2, with 10 bases identical to TRBD1. Per germline, CDR1 DFQATT and CDR2 SNEGSKA (reference sequence). The J segment lost 7 bases and the V segment lost 3 bases, leaving 5 bases of the junction unmatched. The CDR3 contains 14 residues. The CDR3 loop reads CSARGGQGIGELFF. CDR3 nucleotides: TGCAGTGCTAGGGGGGGACAGGGGATCGGGGAGCTGTTTTTT.